Sequencing of this TCR beta chain was carried out in a study of OX40 agonist ivuxolimab in advanced cancers. Study-level background: Administration of intravenous ivuxolimab to patients occurred every 2 weeks at 0.01 to 10 mg/kg. Participants, 65% to 85% male, averaged around 60 years of age, ranging from roughly 20 to 79. Study results and caveats: Low normalized T-cell clonal expansion was additionally recorded for some nonresponders.

Clones were sequenced by immunoSEQ multiplex PCR, and TCRdb holds only the in-frame ones, with some missing. This sample carries over 80,000 clones, about 94% of them seen once, and the ten largest clones take around 1.1%. This CDR3 spans 15 amino acids. Germline CDR1 and CDR2: SGDLS and YYNGEE. With 0 bases clipped from V and 6 bases from J, the junction kept 6 bases outside the gene matches. Regarding this clone: Its antigen is not known.

The chain combines TRBV9 with TRBJ2-3, with 8 bases that match TRBD1. The sequencing used CD4+ or CD8+ T cells sorted from blood, collected in a trial of the OX40 agonist ivuxolimab. This clonotype originated in an adult with an advanced solid tumor such as melanoma, head and neck, liver or kidney cancer. This CDR3 reads CASSVGAGGYDTQYF. The CDR3 coding sequence is TGTGCCAGCAGCGTAGGCGCAGGGGGCTATGATACGCAGTATTTT.